The 29 T cell receptor beta chains given below trace back to one sample, sequenced in a study of beta chain features in type 1 diabetes. Overall study findings and caveats: For Type 1 diabetes patients, all four CD4+ subsets carried TCRB CDR3s that were moderately but significantly shorter.

Expressed TCRB transcripts got sequenced, as all isolated RNA was reverse transcribed. Measured with immunoSEQ multiplex PCR; TCRdb has only the in-frame clones, and not every one. The table has about 370,000 clones, 9.6% seen once. These TCRs' antigens remain unknown. Sequenced: central memory CD4+ T cells from blood. Every receptor here comes from a man aged 25 to 40 with type 1 diabetes.

This clone was detected only a few times. This chain uses TRBV19 with TRBJ2-7, with a tentative D call TRBD2 (5 bases). The CDR3 contains 13 residues. Between the trimmed V and J ends, which lost 0 bases and 5 bases, there was a span of 8 bases. The V gene's germline CDR1 is LNHDA and CDR2 SQIVND (reference sequence). The CDR3 sequence is CASSIEVGDEQYF. DNA for the CDR3: TGTGCCAGTAGTATAGAAGTCGGGGACGAGCAGTACTTC.

The J gene is TRBJ2-2, the V gene TRBV18; D is possibly TRBD1 or TRBD2 (6 bases each). CDR1 and CDR2 from the germline V gene are KGHSH and LQKENI. This CDR3 contains 15 residues. Trimming took 3 bases from V and 6 from J, leaving 14 bases between them. The CDR3 nucleotides are TGTGCCAGCTCACCCGAATTCGGGGGCGCCGGGGAGCTGTTTTTT. Its translation: CASSPEFGGAGELFF.

This clone was detected only a few times. The chain recombines TRBV19 with TRBJ2-3; D is unclear. Trimming pared 5 bases from V and 2 bases from J, leaving 11 bases between. The CDR3 is made up of 14 amino acids. CDR1 and CDR2 from the germline V gene are LNHDA and SQIVND (reference sequence). The CDR3 loop reads CASSEWRLTDTQYF. As DNA, the CDR3 is TGTGCCAGTAGTGAATGGCGGCTCACAGATACGCAGTATTTT. Using reference TRBV19 and TRBJ2-3 for the parts outside the CDR3, the full variable domain is DGGITQSPKYLFRKEGQNVTLSCEQNLNHDAMYWYRQDPGQGLRLIYYSQIVNDFQKGDIAEGYSVSREKKESFPLTVTSAQKNPTAFYLCASSEWRLTDTQYFGPGTRLTVL.

The sample holds many counts of this clone. The chain is built from TRBV7-9 and TRBJ2-3, with D maybe TRBD2 (7 bases). Trimming removed 3 bases at V and 0 bases at J, with 19 bases between. This CDR3 is built from 18 residues. From germline, CDR1 is SEHNR and CDR2 FQNEAQ (reference sequence). CDR3 DNA: TGTGCCAGCAGCTTTGAGGGGTGGCGCGGGGGCAGCACAGATACGCAGTATTTT. This codes for CASSFEGWRGGSTDTQYF.

The chain uses TRBV27 and TRBJ1-2, with TRBD1 as a possible D gene (5 bases). V was shortened by 1 base and J by 0 bases, with 12 bases between the two germline ends. The CDR3 length is 16 residues. Germline V CDR1 and CDR2: MNHEY, SMNVEV (reference sequence). The CDR3 protein is CASSLFTGGTNYGYTF. The CDR3 region has the DNA TGTGCCAGCAGTTTATTCACCGGGGGGACTAACTATGGCTACACCTTC.

This clone has just a few counts. The chain recombines TRBV20-1 with TRBJ2-7, with D unclear. Deletions cut 6 bases from V and 4 bases from J, with 10 bases between. The germline V gene encodes CDR1 DFQATT and CDR2 SNEGSKA (reference sequence). The CDR3 is 11 amino acids. CDR3 loop: CSAPLAYEQYF. The DNA for the CDR3 is TGCAGTGCACCGCTGGCATACGAGCAGTACTTC.

The chain recombines TRBV9 with TRBJ2-2; D gene unclear. The CDR3 is made up of 15 amino acids. The V gene's germline CDR1 is SGDLS and CDR2 YYNGEE. V lost 4 bases to trimming and J lost 5 bases, with 15 bases between them. This chain's CDR3 is CASSPEQPLTGELFF. The CDR3 region has the DNA TGTGCCAGCAGCCCCGAACAGCCTCTTACCGGGGAGCTGTTTTTT.

V gene TRBV7-2 combines with J gene TRBJ2-7; 9 positions match TRBD2. V was clipped by 1 base and J by 3 bases; unmatched bases: 7. The CDR3 is 16 residues long. CDR1 is SGHTA, CDR2 FQGNSA, per germline. Here the CDR3 reads CASSLEGGRAGYEQYF. For the CDR3, the DNA is TGTGCCAGCAGCTTAGAGGGCGGGAGGGCCGGCTACGAGCAGTACTTC.

The V call is TRBV19, the J call TRBJ2-7, with TRBD1 as a possible D gene (6 bases). The germline V and J ends were trimmed by 5 bases and 6 bases, with 14 bases remaining between them. CDR1 is LNHDA and CDR2 is SQIVND in the germline V gene (reference sequence). The CDR3 contains 13 residues. The CDR3 DNA is TGTGCCAGTAGTGCCCAGACAGGTTTCGAGCAGTACTTC. Its protein product is CASSAQTGFEQYF.

This clone was found a few times. V usage is TRBV5-6 and J usage is TRBJ1-2; the match to TRBD1 covers 7 bases. The CDR3 covers 15 residues. CDR1 and CDR2 (germline): SGHDT, YYEEEE. The V gene end was trimmed by 3 bases and the J gene end by 3 bases; junction bases not matched to a gene: 8. CDR3 sequence (DNA): TGTGCCAGCAGCTCGACGACAGGGAATTACTATGGCTACACCTTC. Translated, it gives CASSSTTGNYYGYTF. Full variable domain (remainder filled in from reference TRBV5-6 and TRBJ1-2): DAGVTQSPTHLIKTRGQQVTLRCSPKSGHDTVSWYQQALGQGPQFIFQYYEEEERQRGNFPDRFSGHQFPNYSSELNVNALLLGDSALYLCASSSTTGNYYGYTFGSGTRLTVV.

This clone was seen a few times. The chain employs TRBV19 and TRBJ1-4, with unresolved D. This CDR3 spans 16 amino acids. Trimming removed 1 base at V and 8 bases at J, with 17 bases between. From germline, CDR1 is LNHDA and CDR2 SQIVND (reference sequence). The CDR3 nucleotides read TGTGCCAGTAGTATAGTCCGCGCCAGACGTCGGGAAAAACTGTTTTTT. Translated, it gives CASSIVRARRREKLFF.

This clone was detected ten times or more. The chain recombines TRBV6-5 with TRBJ2-3; the D is unclear. The germline V gene encodes CDR1 MNHEY and CDR2 SVGAGI. CDR3 length: 14 residues. The ends were cut back, 2 bases at V and 1 base at J, with 7 bases in the middle. The CDR3 is CASSYALGTDTQYF. The CDR3 DNA reads TGTGCCAGCAGTTACGCCCTAGGCACAGATACGCAGTATTTT.

The chain links TRBV5-1 to TRBJ2-3, with TRBD1 matching over 8 bases. V trimming: 4 bases; J trimming: 9 bases; junction bases outside the gene matches: 7. Germline-derived CDR1 and CDR2 are SGHRS and YFSETQ. The CDR3 sequence is 13 residues long. The CDR3 is CASSVGQGLTQYF. The CDR3 DNA reads as TGCGCCAGCAGCGTCGGACAGGGTCTAACGCAGTATTTT. The complete variable domain, with remaining parts taken from reference TRBV5-1 and TRBJ2-3, reads KAGVTQTPRYLIKTRGQQVTLSCSPISGHRSVSWYQQTPGQGLQFLFEYFSETQRNKGNFPGRFSGRQFSNSRSEMNVSTLELGDSALYLCASSVGQGLTQYFGPGTRLTVL.

This clone appeared a single time. The chain has TRBV12-5 and TRBJ2-3; TRBD1 aligns across 9 bases. V lost 4 bases and J lost 3; bases outside the gene matches: 2. The germline gives CDR1 LGHNT, CDR2 FRNRAP. The CDR3 totals 14 residues. As DNA, the CDR3 is TGTGCTAGTGGTTACGGACAGGGGACAGATACGCAGTATTTT. This sequence encodes CASGYGQGTDTQYF.

The chain has TRBV7-2 and TRBJ2-7, with no clear D. The V and J ends lost 1 base and 3 bases respectively, with 13 bases between them. Germline CDR1 SGHTA, CDR2 FQGNSA. CDR3 length: 15 residues. The CDR3 bases are TGTGCCAGCAGCTTAGTGGCGGCAGGATACTACGAGCAGTACTTC. Protein: CASSLVAAGYYEQYF.

The table lists this clone with many counts. The rearrangement links TRBV28 to TRBJ2-2, with 7 bases matching TRBD1. Germline-derived CDR1 and CDR2 are MDHEN and SYDVKM. CDR3 length: 16 amino acids. V was clipped by 5 bases and J by 5 bases; unmatched bases: 11. DNA for the CDR3: TGTGCCAGCAGTCCCCCGCGACAGGGATGGACCGGGGAGCTGTTTTTT. The encoded protein is CASSPPRQGWTGELFF.

This clone was recorded a few times. The J gene is TRBJ1-5, the V gene TRBV30; possibly TRBD1 for D (6 bases). V was clipped by 1 base and J by 4 bases, with 8 bases between them. CDR3 size: 13 residues. The germline CDR1 and CDR2 sequences are GTSNPN and SVGIG (reference sequence). This CDR3 reads CAWSAQGNQPQHF. In DNA form, the CDR3 reads TGTGCCTGGAGTGCCCAGGGGAATCAGCCCCAGCATTTT.

The J gene is TRBJ2-3, the V gene TRBV7-2, with 10 bases that match TRBD2. The CDR3 has 15 residues. The V gene's germline CDR1 is SGHTA and CDR2 FQGNSA. The ends lost 5 bases at V and 5 bases at J; junction bases unmatched: 7. CDR3 residues: CASSQLAGNGDTQYF. The DNA of the CDR3 is TGTGCCAGCAGCCAACTAGCGGGAAATGGAGATACGCAGTATTTT.

The sample holds many counts of this clone. The chain uses TRBV10-3 and TRBJ1-2; 9 bases fit TRBD1. The CDR3 is made up of 14 amino acids. J was trimmed by 7 bases and V by 6 bases; bases with no gene match: 9. Germline CDR1 is ENHRY and CDR2 is SYGVKD. The DNA of the CDR3 is TGTGCCATCAGAACAGGGGGGGACAGGGCTGGCTACACCTTC. This translates into CAIRTGGDRAGYTF.

The chain combines TRBV18 with TRBJ2-2, with 7 positions matching TRBD1. V lost 5 bases, J lost 3 bases, and 15 bases stayed unmatched. Germline CDR1 and CDR2: KGHSH and LQKENI. CDR3 length: 18 amino acids. The CDR3 loop reads CASSDRRGLAGDTGELFF. The CDR3 DNA sequence: TGTGCCAGCTCAGATCGAAGGGGGCTAGCCGGGGACACCGGGGAGCTGTTTTTT.

This clone occurred many times. This chain links TRBV10-1 with TRBJ2-5, with D possibly being TRBD1 or TRBD2 (7 bases each). V lost 0 bases and J 5 bases, leaving 16 bases between the germline ends. Looked up from germline, CDR1 is WNHNN and CDR2 is SYGVQD (reference sequence). The CDR3 contains 16 residues. CDR3 sequence (DNA): TGCGCCAGCAGTGAGTCTAACCAGCGGGGACAGGAGACCCAGTACTTC. It encodes CASSESNQRGQETQYF.

This clone came up a few times. The rearrangement links TRBV28 to TRBJ2-5; D possibly uses TRBD1 or TRBD2 (5 bases each). Germline V lookup: CDR1 MDHEN, CDR2 SYDVKM. CDR3 length: 15 residues. The V end was cut by 6 bases, the J end by 5 bases, with 19 bases between. The CDR3 loop is CASSIRNQGAETQYF. The CDR3 DNA is TGTGCCAGCAGCATCCGAAATCAGGGAGCGGAGACCCAGTACTTC.

This chain uses TRBV29-1 with TRBJ1-5, with 7 bases fitting TRBD1. This CDR3 is built from 14 residues. The V gene's germline CDR1 is SQVTM and CDR2 ANQGSEA. V was pared by 7 bases and J by 7 bases, with 13 bases of the junction left unmatched. The CDR3 coding sequence is TGCAGCGCTGGGGAGACAGGGCCTGGGCAGCCCCAGCATTTT. Translated: CSAGETGPGQPQHF.

This clone was observed at least ten times. Distinct nucleotide sequences in the sample also encode this CDR3. CDR3 DNA: TGCAGCGTAGGGCAGGGGAAGAGAGATACGCAGTATTTT. It specifies CSVGQGKRDTQYF. V and J are TRBV29-1 and TRBJ2-3; TRBD1 is a possible D gene (6 bases). The CDR3 is made up of 13 amino acids. V lost 6 bases and J lost 5, with 15 bases in between. The V gene's germline CDR1 is SQVTM and CDR2 ANQGSEA.

The rearrangement links TRBV5-1 to TRBJ2-7, with 7 bases lining up with TRBD1. The CDR3 runs 14 residues. Germline V gene sequence: CDR1 SGHRS, CDR2 YFSETQ. V lost 4 bases to trimming and J lost 3 bases; unmatched junction nucleotides: 7. CDR3 loop: CASSPGTVRYEQYF. The CDR3 coding sequence is TGCGCCAGCAGCCCAGGGACAGTCCGCTACGAGCAGTACTTC.

The chain has TRBV5-1 and TRBJ2-2, with D possibly matching TRBD1 (5 bases). The V and J ends lost 0 bases and 5 bases respectively, with 20 bases between them. The germline V gene has CDR1 SGHRS and CDR2 YFSETQ. The CDR3 sequence is 18 residues long. The CDR3, as DNA: TGCGCCAGCAGCTTGGGTCCGGCAGGGCGGAGCACAACCGGGGAGCTGTTTTTT. Protein: CASSLGPAGRSTTGELFF.

As regards this clone: Different DNA sequences within this sample yield the same CDR3. CDR3 coding DNA: TGTGCCAGCAGCTTAGCCGGGACAAACAGCTACGAGCAGTACTTC. Its protein is CASSLAGTNSYEQYF. This chain joins TRBV7-2 and TRBJ2-7, with D maybe TRBD1 (6 bases). With 0 bases removed from V and 3 bases from J, the gap between germline ends came to 12 bases. This CDR3 spans 15 amino acids. Germline V lookup: CDR1 SGHTA, CDR2 FQGNSA.

With regard to this clone: A much larger clone differs by one base, so this may be a read error. Other DNA sequences from this sample encode an identical CDR3 as well. J is TRBJ1-2 and V is TRBV28; D remains unclear. Trimming removed 2 bases at V and 2 bases at J, with 0 bases between. Looked up from germline, CDR1 is MDHEN and CDR2 is SYDVKM. The CDR3 totals 11 residues. As DNA, the CDR3 is TGTGCCAGCAGTTTAAACTATGGCTACACCTTC. This codes for CASSLNYGYTF.

The chain recombines TRBV6-5 with TRBJ2-3; the match to TRBD2 covers 12 bases. From germline, CDR1 is MNHEY and CDR2 SVGAGI. J lost 5 bases, V lost 6 bases, and 6 bases had no gene match. This CDR3 region has 15 residues. Here the CDR3 reads CASRELAGGRDTQYF. The CDR3 DNA sequence: TGTGCCAGCAGAGAGCTAGCGGGAGGGAGAGATACGCAGTATTTT.